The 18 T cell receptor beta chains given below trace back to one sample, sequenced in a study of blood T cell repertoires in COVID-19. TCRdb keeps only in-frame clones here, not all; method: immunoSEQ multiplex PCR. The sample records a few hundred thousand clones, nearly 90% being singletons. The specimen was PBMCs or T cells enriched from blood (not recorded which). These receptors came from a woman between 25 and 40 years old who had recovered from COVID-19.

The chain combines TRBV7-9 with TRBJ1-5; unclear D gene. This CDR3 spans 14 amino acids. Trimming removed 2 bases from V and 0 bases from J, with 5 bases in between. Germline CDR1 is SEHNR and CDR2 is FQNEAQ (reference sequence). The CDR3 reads CASSLINSNQPQHF. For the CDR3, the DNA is TGTGCCAGCAGCTTAATAAATAGCAATCAGCCCCAGCATTTT. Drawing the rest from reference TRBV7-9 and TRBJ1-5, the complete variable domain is DTGVSQNPRHKITKRGQNVTFRCDPISEHNRLYWYRQTLGQGPEFLTYFQNEAQLEKSRLLSDRFSAERPKGSFSTLEIQRTEQGDSAMYLCASSLINSNQPQHFGDGTRLSIL.

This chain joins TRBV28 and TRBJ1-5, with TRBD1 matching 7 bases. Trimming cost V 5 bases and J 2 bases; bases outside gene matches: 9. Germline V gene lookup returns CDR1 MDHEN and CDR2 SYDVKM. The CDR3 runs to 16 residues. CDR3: CASSVGTAGGNQPQHF. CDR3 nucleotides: TGTGCCAGCAGTGTCGGGACAGCAGGAGGCAATCAGCCCCAGCATTTT.

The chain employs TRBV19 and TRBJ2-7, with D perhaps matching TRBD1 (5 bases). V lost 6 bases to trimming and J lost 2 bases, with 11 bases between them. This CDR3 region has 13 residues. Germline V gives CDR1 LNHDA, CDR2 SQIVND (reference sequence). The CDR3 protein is CASSSTGTYEQYF. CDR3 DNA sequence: TGTGCCAGTAGCTCCACAGGAACCTACGAGCAGTACTTC.

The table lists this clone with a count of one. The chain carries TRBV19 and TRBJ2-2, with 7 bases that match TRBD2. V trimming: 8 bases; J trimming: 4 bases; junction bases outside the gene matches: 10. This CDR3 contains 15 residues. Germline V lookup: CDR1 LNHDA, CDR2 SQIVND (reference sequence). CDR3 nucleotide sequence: TGTGCCAGTGGAGGCGAGACTAGCCTCACCGGGGAGCTGTTTTTT. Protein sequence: CASGGETSLTGELFF.

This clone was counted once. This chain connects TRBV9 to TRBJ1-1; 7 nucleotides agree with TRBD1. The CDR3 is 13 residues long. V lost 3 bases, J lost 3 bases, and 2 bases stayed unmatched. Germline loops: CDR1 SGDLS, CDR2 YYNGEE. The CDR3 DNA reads TGTGCCAGCAGCGATACAGGGGACACTGAAGCTTTCTTT. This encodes CASSDTGDTEAFF.

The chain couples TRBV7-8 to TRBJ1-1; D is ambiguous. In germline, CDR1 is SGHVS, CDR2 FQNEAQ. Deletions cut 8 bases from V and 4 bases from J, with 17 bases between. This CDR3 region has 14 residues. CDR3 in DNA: TGTGCCAGCTCGGAGTCCCCACTGACCACTGAAGCTTTCTTT. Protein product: CASSESPLTTEAFF.

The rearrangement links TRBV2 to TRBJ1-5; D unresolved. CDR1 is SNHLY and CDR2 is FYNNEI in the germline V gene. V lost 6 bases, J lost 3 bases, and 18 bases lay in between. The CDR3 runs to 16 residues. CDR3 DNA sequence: TGTGCCAGCAGCCCCCCGGGAGGCCTGCTCAATCAGCCCCAGCATTTT. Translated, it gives CASSPPGGLLNQPQHF.

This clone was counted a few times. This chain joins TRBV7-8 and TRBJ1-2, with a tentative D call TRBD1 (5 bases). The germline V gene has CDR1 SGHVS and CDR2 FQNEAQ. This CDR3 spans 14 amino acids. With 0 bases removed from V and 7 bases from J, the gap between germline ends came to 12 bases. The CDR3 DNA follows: TGTGCCAGCAGCTTAGCCGCCCAGGGTCGTGGCTACACCTTC. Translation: CASSLAAQGRGYTF. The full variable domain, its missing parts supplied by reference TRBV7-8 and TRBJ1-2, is GAGVSQSPRYKVAKRGQDVALRCDPISGHVSLFWYQQALGQGPEFLTYFQNEAQLDKSGLPSDRFFAERPEGSVSTLKIQRTQQEDSAVYLCASSLAAQGRGYTFGSGTRLTVV.

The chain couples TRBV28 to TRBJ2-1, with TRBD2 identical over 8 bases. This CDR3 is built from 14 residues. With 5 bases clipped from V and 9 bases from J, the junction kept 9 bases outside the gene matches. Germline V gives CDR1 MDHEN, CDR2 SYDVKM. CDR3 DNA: TGTGCCAGCAGTCCACCGGGACTAGTAGCTGAGCAGTTCTTC. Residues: CASSPPGLVAEQFF.

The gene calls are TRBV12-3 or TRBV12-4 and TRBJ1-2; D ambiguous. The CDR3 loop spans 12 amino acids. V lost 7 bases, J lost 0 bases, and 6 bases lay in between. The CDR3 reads CASTQSNYGYTF. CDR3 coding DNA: TGTGCCAGCACCCAGTCTAACTATGGCTACACCTTC.

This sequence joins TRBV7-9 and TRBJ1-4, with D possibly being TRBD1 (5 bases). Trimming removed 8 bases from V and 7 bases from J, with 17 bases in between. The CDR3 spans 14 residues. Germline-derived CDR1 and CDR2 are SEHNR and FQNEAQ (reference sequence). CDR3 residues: CASQSGGVAEKLFF. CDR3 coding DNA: TGTGCCAGCCAAAGTGGAGGGGTGGCTGAAAAACTGTTTTTT.

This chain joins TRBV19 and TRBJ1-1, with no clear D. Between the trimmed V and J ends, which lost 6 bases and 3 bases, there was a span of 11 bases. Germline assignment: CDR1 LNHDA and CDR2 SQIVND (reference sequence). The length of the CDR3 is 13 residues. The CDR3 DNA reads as TGTGCCAGTAGACTCAACCGCGACACTGAAGCTTTCTTT. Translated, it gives CASRLNRDTEAFF.

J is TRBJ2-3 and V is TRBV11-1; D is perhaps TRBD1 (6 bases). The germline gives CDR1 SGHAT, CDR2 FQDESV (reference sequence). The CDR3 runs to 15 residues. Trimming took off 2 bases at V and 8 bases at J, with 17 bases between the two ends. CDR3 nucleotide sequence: TGTGCCAGCAGCTTACGTCAGGGGAGTGGTACTACGCAGTATTTT. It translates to CASSLRQGSGTTQYF.

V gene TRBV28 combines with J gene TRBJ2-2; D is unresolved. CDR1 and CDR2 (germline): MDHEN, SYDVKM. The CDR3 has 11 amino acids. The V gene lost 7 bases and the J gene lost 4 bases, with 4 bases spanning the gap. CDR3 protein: CASTITGELFF. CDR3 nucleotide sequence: TGTGCCAGCACCATCACCGGGGAGCTGTTTTTT. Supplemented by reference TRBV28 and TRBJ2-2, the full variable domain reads DVKVTQSSRYLVKRTGEKVFLECVQDMDHENMFWYRQDPGLGLRLIYFSYDVKMKEKGDIPEGYSVSREKKERFSLILESASTNQTSMYLCASTITGELFFGEGSRLTVL.

This CDR3 reads CASSAGPGRGDTEAFF. CDR3 DNA: TGTGCCAGCAGTGCCGGACCTGGGAGGGGAGACACTGAAGCTTTCTTT. V gene TRBV27 combines with J gene TRBJ1-1; the D gene is possibly TRBD1 (5 bases). This CDR3 region has 16 residues. Germline loops: CDR1 MNHEY, CDR2 SMNVEV (reference sequence). Between the trimmed V and J ends, which lost 5 bases and 3 bases, there was a span of 19 bases.

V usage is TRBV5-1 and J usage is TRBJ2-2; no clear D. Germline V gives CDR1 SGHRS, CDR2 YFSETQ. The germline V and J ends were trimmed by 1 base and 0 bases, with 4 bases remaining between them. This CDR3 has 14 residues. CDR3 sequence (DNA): TGCGCCAGCAGCTTGACAGCGAACACCGGGGAGCTGTTTTTT. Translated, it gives CASSLTANTGELFF.

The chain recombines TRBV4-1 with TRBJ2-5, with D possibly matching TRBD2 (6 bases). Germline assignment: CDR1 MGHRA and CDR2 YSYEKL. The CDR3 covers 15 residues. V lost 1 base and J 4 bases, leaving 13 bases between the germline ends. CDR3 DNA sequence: TGCGCCAGCAGCCAAGGGGAGCTAGCGCCAGAGACCCAGTACTTC. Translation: CASSQGELAPETQYF.

The CDR3 here is CASSLGGAGAIEAFF. CDR3 DNA sequence: TGTGCCAGCAGCTTAGGGGGAGCGGGGGCAATTGAAGCTTTCTTT. The chain has TRBV7-9 and TRBJ1-1, with D tentatively TRBD1 (6 bases). CDR3 length: 15 residues. V lost 1 base and J 7 bases, leaving 16 bases between the germline ends. Per the germline V gene, CDR1 is SEHNR and CDR2 is FQNEAQ (reference sequence).